This T cell receptor beta chain was identified during a study of blood T cell repertoires in COVID-19. The wider study: Spain, Italy and the United States supplied samples that represented acute and convalescent COVID-19. The cDNA or gDNA used as material had been derived from T cells, B-cell-depleted T cells, or PBMCs.

V lost 3 bases and J lost 4; bases outside the gene matches: 6. This CDR3 has 16 residues. Germline CDR1 and CDR2: MNHEY and SVGAGI. As originally analysed: Amplified reference gene primers provided the basis for estimating nucleated cell counts. TCRdb's copy holds only in-frame clones and misses some; the assay was immunoSEQ multiplex PCR. Clone size and the V and J calls come from that table; the DNA yielded D and trimming. The sample lists about 130,000 clones; around 85% were seen once. The chain recombines TRBV6-5 with TRBJ1-4, with 9 bases identical to TRBD1. The sequenced sample was peripheral blood. The sequence was obtained from a woman aged 45-59 years who had recovered from COVID-19. The CDR3 sequence is CASSYDMGQGNEKLFF. CDR3 sequence (DNA): TGTGCCAGCAGTTATGATATGGGACAGGGTAATGAAAAACTGTTTTTT.